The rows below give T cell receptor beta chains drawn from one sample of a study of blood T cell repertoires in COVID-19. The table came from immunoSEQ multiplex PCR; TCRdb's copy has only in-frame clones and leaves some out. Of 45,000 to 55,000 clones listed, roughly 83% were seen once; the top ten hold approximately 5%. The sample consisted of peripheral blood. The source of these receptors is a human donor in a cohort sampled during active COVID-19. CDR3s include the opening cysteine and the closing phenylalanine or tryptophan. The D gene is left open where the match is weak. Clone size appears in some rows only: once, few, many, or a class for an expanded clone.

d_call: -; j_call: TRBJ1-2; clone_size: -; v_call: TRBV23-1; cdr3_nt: TGCGCCAGCAGTCAATACAGTGGCTACACCTTC; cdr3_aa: CASSQYSGYTF
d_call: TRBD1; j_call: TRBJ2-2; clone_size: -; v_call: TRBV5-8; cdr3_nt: TGTGCCAGCAGCCCAGGGACAGGGGTTCTCTCCAGGGAGCTGTTTTTT; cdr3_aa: CASSPGTGVLSRELFF
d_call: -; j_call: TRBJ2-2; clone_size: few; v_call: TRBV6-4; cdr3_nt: TGTGCCAGCAGCCAGGGAAGGGACACCGGGGAGCTGTTTTTT; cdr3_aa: CASSQGRDTGELFF
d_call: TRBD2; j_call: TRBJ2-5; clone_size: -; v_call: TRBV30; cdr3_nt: TGTGCCTGGAGTGCTACTAGCGGGGGAGAGACCCAGTACTTC; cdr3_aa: CAWSATSGGETQYF
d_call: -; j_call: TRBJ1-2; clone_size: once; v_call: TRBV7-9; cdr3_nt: TGTGCCAGCAGCTCACAGGGCCAAAATGGCTACACCTTC; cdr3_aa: CASSSQGQNGYTF
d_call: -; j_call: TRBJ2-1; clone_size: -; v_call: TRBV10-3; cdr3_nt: TGTGCCATCAGTGAGTCGGAGAGCTCCTACAATGAGCAGTTCTTC; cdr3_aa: CAISESESSYNEQFF
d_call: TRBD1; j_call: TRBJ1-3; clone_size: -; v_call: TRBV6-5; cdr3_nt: TGTGCCAGCAGGCCAGGGGGCGCGGGTGGAAACACCATATATTTT; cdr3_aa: CASRPGGAGGNTIYF
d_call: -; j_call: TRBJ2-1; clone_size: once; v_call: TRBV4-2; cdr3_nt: TGTGCCAGCAGCCAAAACTCGGCGGGGTTAAGCTCCTACAATGAGCAGTTCTTC; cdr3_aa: CASSQNSAGLSSYNEQFF
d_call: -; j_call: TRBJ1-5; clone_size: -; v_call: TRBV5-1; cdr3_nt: TGCGCCAGCAGCTTGGACGGACATAGCAATCAGCCCCAGCATTTT; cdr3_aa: CASSLDGHSNQPQHF
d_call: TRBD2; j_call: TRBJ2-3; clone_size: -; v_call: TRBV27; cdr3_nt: TGTGCCAGCAGTTTATCCCCCGGGGGGACAGATACGCAGTATTTT; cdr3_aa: CASSLSPGGTDTQYF